The entry below gives a single T cell receptor beta chain sequence along with its context. This sample is part of a study of control samples from healthy donors and cancer patients. Method: immunoSEQ multiplex PCR; TCRdb's copy keeps in-frame clones and lacks some. This table has 55,000 to 75,000 clones, approximately 87% appearing once. CDR1 and CDR2 from the germline V gene are MNHEY and SVGAGI. This CDR3 spans 14 amino acids. Between the trimmed V and J ends, which lost 6 bases and 1 base, there was a span of 10 bases. The receptor's source is a woman in her forties or fifties with head and neck cancer. The sample consisted of PBMCs. This chain connects TRBV6-5 to TRBJ1-5, with D possibly being TRBD1 (5 bases). In DNA, the CDR3 is TGTGCCAGCAGCCCCGGGACCAGCAATCAGCCCCAGCATTTT. It translates to CASSPGTSNQPQHF.